This note documents a single TCR beta chain sequence. It lacks a known antigen. Qualities for individual bases were not recorded, and no much larger clone is one base off. Stable Graves' hyperthyroidism was defined as the absence of progression to ophthalmopathy over 18 months of follow-up. Hyperthyroidism patients were newly diagnosed, had a disease duration of under 2 months, and were aged 18 to 65 years. The study excluded patients with uncontrolled infections, other autoimmune diseases, pregnancy or lactation. Clinical symptoms, serum thyroxine and TRAb, thyroid ultrasound, and orbital computed tomography formed the basis for the diagnoses. Trizol reagent was used to extract total RNA, and RNA quality was then checked on an Agilent 2100 Bioanalyzer. Its CDR3 holds 14 amino acids, cysteine through phenylalanine. Only the CDR3 part of the read is kept: 42 bases, read in frame from the first base. The germline V gene (reference sequence) yields DFQATT for CDR1 and SNEGSKA for CDR2. Trimming removed 0 bases from V and 1 base from J, leaving 9 bases between the germline ends.

The data are from a study of T cells in Graves' hyperthyroidism and ophthalmopathy (dated by TCRdb to about 2019). About the study as a whole: To identify TCR V-J signatures that set the groups apart, the researchers used a discovery cohort of approximately 98 patients, made up of 43 with Graves' ophthalmopathy and some 58 with stable Graves' hyperthyroidism. Prospective prediction of ophthalmopathy was tested in an independent validation cohort of approximately 19 hyperthyroidism patients and 15 to 17 patients who later progressed to ophthalmopathy. The 100 or so discovery patients were randomly split 7:3 into training and test sets. In over five Graves' hyperthyroidism patients, the study also compared T-cell repertoires from thyroid tissue with T-cell repertoires from blood. Following sampling, methimazole starting at 30 mg daily was given to hyperthyroidism patients, and high-dose intravenous methylprednisolone was given to ophthalmopathy patients. TCR Vbeta CDR3 sequencing of approximately 140 peripheral blood samples (43 ophthalmopathy, roughly 74 hyperthyroidism and approximately 17 progressor patients) is reported in the paper. Beyond this particular receptor, the publication reports: Most expanded thyroid clonotypes (frequency above 0.001) were also detected in blood, a finding suggesting that blood repertoires may reflect thyroid immune responses. Sample size was not statistically predetermined, and investigators were not blinded to group allocation. During validation, the model predicted progression to ophthalmopathy a median of around six months ahead of onset, with almost 71% sensitivity and almost 75% specificity. A model built on a 13 V-J signature distinguished ophthalmopathy from stable hyperthyroidism, reaching approximately 89% sensitivity and about 81% specificity in cross-validation and 80%/75% in testing.

Amplification of TCR beta CDR3 regions was carried out from RNA transcripts. A first-round RT-PCR of the TCR CDR3 used the HTBI primer set with the Qiagen OneStep RT-PCR kit. Libraries were constructed in a second round of multiplex PCR, after which size selection and purification were performed. The libraries were sequenced on an Illumina HiSeq2000 using paired-end 100 bp reads. Concerning the study's data processing: SOAPnuke was used to process the raw data, removing reads that contained adapters or uncalled bases, had a mean Phred below 15, or lacked an exact match to the constant primer or identifier. High-quality paired reads were merged with COPE v1.2.5, and unique nucleotide sequences were defined as clonotypes. Clonotypes were aligned to IMGT TRBV, TRBD and TRBJ reference segments using MiTCR v1.1. The analysis included only V-J combinations with a frequency above 0.0001, which together covered more than 99% of the repertoires. The TCS score was defined as F50 (clonal expansion) divided by E x V (chaos), with BLOSUM62-based TCRdist calculated between CDR3 peptides within each V-J. Welch's t-statistics and random forest reduced several hundred V-J features to around 14, which were used in a naive Bayes classifier (R e1071). Using fastp at Q25 and MiXCR, TCRdb reprocessed the public reads and kept productive beta chains. Each record represents a unique CDR3 protein, reported with the most common genes and DNA among its rows. Clone size and V and J calls follow TCRdb, not the original study. Counted in this sample were about 540,000 distinct CDR3 sequences; around 46% of them appeared once. The ten largest clones add up to about 7.9% of the sample.

Source material: peripheral blood or thyroid tissue (not recorded which). This receptor was taken from a woman aged 18-35 years with Graves' hyperthyroidism. Donor details come from another sample of the same person, matched by shared clones. The rearranged chain carries TRBV20-1 and TRBJ1-1; a confident D gene designation cannot be given. The DNA sequence is as follows: TGCAGTGCTAGAGATATCCTGTGGAACACTGAAGCTTTCTTT. This is translated as CSARDILWNTEAFF.